This TCR beta chain was captured in a study of T-cell memory formation after mild COVID-19. TCRdb redid the calling of the 5' RACE reads with MiXCR, one entry per CDR3 protein. The sample comprises more than 120,000 distinct CDR3 sequences, over 6% of which are singletons, and more than 2% rests with the top ten. V gave up 1 base and J gave up 7 bases; unmatched junction bases: 3. CDR3 length: 13 residues. This clonotype has ten or more counts. Sequenced sample: PBMCs or a T cell subset sorted from them (not recorded which). The chain has TRBV12-3 or TRBV12-4 and TRBJ1-1; 7 bases fit TRBD1. The TCR was taken from an adult woman who had mild COVID-19 (a few samples of this study predate the infection). Cell type and time point are not known. DNA of the CDR3: TGTGCCAGCAGTTTAGTTCGGGACAGTGAAGCTTTCTTT. It is translated as CASSLVRDSEAFF.